Listed below are T cell receptor beta chains from one sample, sequenced in a study of OX40 agonist ivuxolimab in advanced cancers. Clones were sequenced by immunoSEQ multiplex PCR, and TCRdb holds only the in-frame ones, with some missing. The profile shows about 53,000 clones, about 88% of them singletons. This sample comprised CD4+ or CD8+ T cells sorted from blood, obtained in a trial of the OX40 agonist ivuxolimab. All receptors derive from an adult with an advanced solid tumor such as melanoma, head and neck, liver or kidney cancer. Each CDR3 is given with its conserved first and last residue. The D gene is left open where the match is weak. Where a row states a size, it is once, few, many or the class of an expanded clone; other rows omit it.

.,TRBV27,15,.,TRBJ2-5,CASREHGGVQETQYF,TGTGCCAGCAGAGAACACGGAGGGGTCCAAGAGACCCAGTACTTC
.,TRBV15,15,.,TRBJ1-2,CATSSRNREGYGYTF,TGTGCCACCAGCTCGCGGAACAGGGAGGGCTATGGCTACACCTTC
.,TRBV6-5,14,.,TRBJ1-5,CASSYSRSNQPQHF,TGTGCCAGCAGTTACTCGAGGAGCAATCAGCCCCAGCATTTT
TRBD1,TRBV5-1,14,.,TRBJ2-2,CASKGTGNTGELFF,TGCGCCAGCAAGGGGACAGGGAACACCGGGGAGCTGTTTTTT
.,TRBV15,14,.,TRBJ2-7,CATSRQVSAYEQYF,TGTGCCACCAGCAGACAGGTTTCAGCCTACGAGCAGTACTTC
TRBD2,TRBV6-1,15,.,TRBJ2-7,CASNRLARSSYEQYF,TGTGCCAGCAACCGACTAGCGAGGAGCTCCTACGAGCAGTACTTC
TRBD2,TRBV4-1,19,.,TRBJ2-2,CASSQEGLAGASNTGELFF,TGCGCCAGCAGCCAAGAGGGACTAGCGGGGGCTTCGAACACCGGGGAGCTGTTTTTT
TRBD1,TRBV27,15,.,TRBJ1-1,CASSLPDRGGTEAFF,TGTGCCAGCAGTCTTCCCGACAGGGGGGGCACTGAAGCTTTCTTT
TRBD2,TRBV6-5,15,.,TRBJ2-5,CASSYGTSGSETQYF,TGTGCCAGCAGTTACGGGACTAGCGGGAGTGAGACCCAGTACTTC
.,TRBV30,13,.,TRBJ1-1,CAWSRGQTVSAFF,TGTGCCTGGAGCCGCGGACAGACTGTCTCAGCTTTCTTT
TRBD1,TRBV10-3,14,.,TRBJ2-3,CAGRRQGSTDTQYF,TGTGCCGGAAGAAGACAGGGGAGCACAGATACGCAGTATTTT
.,TRBV11-2,15,.,TRBJ2-3,CASSLGGLNTDTQYF,TGTGCCAGCAGCTTAGGGGGGTTGAACACAGATACGCAGTATTTT
.,TRBV10-1,14,.,TRBJ1-1,CASSPGGLNTEAFF,TGCGCCAGCAGTCCGGGGGGCCTGAACACTGAAGCTTTCTTT
TRBD1,TRBV11-2,15,.,TRBJ1-4,CASSLTQGVREKLFF,TGTGCCAGCAGCCTAACCCAGGGGGTACGGGAAAAACTGTTTTTT
TRBD1,TRBV7-3,14,.,TRBJ1-1,CASSPQGAGAEAFF,TGTGCCAGCAGCCCACAGGGGGCAGGGGCTGAAGCTTTCTTT
.,TRBV19,15,.,TRBJ2-3,CASSIGQYPTDTQYF,TGTGCCAGTAGTATAGGACAGTACCCTACAGATACGCAGTATTTT
TRBD1,TRBV7-3,14,.,TRBJ2-2,CASSIKQGTGELFF,TGTGCCAGCAGCATTAAACAGGGGACCGGGGAGCTGTTTTTT
.,TRBV27,12,few,TRBJ1-2,CASSSTLGGYTF,TGTGCCAGCAGCTCAACGTTAGGCGGCTACACCTTC
TRBD2,TRBV4-1,15,few,TRBJ2-5,CASSRGAGGQETQYF,TGCGCCAGCAGCCGTGGAGCGGGGGGACAAGAGACCCAGTACTTC
.,TRBV4-1,16,few,TRBJ1-3,CASSHPGDYSGNTIYF,TGCGCCAGCAGCCACCCAGGGGATTACTCTGGAAACACCATATATTTT
.,TRBV5-1,14,.,TRBJ1-6,CASSLHGNNSPLHF,TGCGCCAGCAGCTTGCACGGAAATAATTCACCCCTCCACTTT
.,TRBV6-5,15,.,TRBJ1-3,CASSYSTGIGNTIYF,TGTGCCAGCAGTTACTCAACAGGGATAGGAAACACCATATATTTT
.,TRBV7-9,14,.,TRBJ1-1,CASSLGPLNTEAFF,TGTGCCAGCAGCTTAGGGCCGCTGAACACTGAAGCTTTCTTT
.,TRBV19,16,.,TRBJ2-3,CASSMVRGTGTDTQYF,TGTGCCAGTAGTATGGTTCGAGGGACTGGAACAGATACGCAGTATTTT
TRBD1,TRBV6-1,15,.,TRBJ1-2,CASSEETGVNYGYTF,TGTGCCAGCAGTGAAGAGACAGGGGTTAACTATGGCTACACCTTC
.,TRBV11-2,14,once,TRBJ2-1,CASSSLNGGGEQFF,TGTGCCAGCAGCTCCCTAAATGGAGGAGGTGAGCAGTTCTTC
TRBD1,TRBV2,15,.,TRBJ2-1,CASHQGDSSYNEQFF,TGTGCCAGCCACCAGGGGGACAGCTCCTACAATGAGCAGTTCTTC
.,TRBV28,12,.,TRBJ1-3,CASSFGGDTIYF,TGTGCCAGCAGTTTTGGGGGGGACACCATATATTTT
.,TRBV29-1,12,few,TRBJ1-1,CSVLVFNTEAFF,TGCAGCGTCCTCGTCTTTAACACTGAAGCTTTCTTT
.,TRBV7-9,14,.,TRBJ1-2,CASSLRVSGYGYTF,TGTGCCAGCAGCTTAAGGGTCTCAGGCTATGGCTACACCTTC
.,TRBV2,12,.,TRBJ1-2,CASSGTDYGYTF,TGTGCCAGTTCCGGGACCGACTATGGCTACACCTTC
TRBD2,TRBV6-1,15,few,TRBJ2-1,CASSEREGSYNEQFF,TGTGCCAGCAGCGAGCGGGAGGGCTCCTACAATGAGCAGTTCTTC
.,TRBV18,15,.,TRBJ1-5,CASSPRREGNQPQHF,TGTGCCAGCTCACCACGAAGAGAGGGGAATCAGCCCCAGCATTTT
.,TRBV6-6,13,.,TRBJ2-7,CASKRDLGEGQYF,TGTGCCAGCAAAAGGGACCTGGGTGAGGGGCAGTACTTC
.,TRBV7-8,16,once,TRBJ1-4,CASSPGGGATNEKLFF,TGTGCCAGCAGCCCTGGGGGGGGTGCAACTAATGAAAAACTGTTTTTT
.,TRBV10-3,15,.,TRBJ2-7,CAISAAAGSSYEQYF,TGTGCCATCAGTGCGGCGGCGGGGAGCTCCTACGAGCAGTACTTC
.,TRBV6-1,14,.,TRBJ1-5,CASVLTDSNQPQHF,TGTGCCAGCGTTCTGACAGATAGCAATCAGCCCCAGCATTTT
.,TRBV5-1,11,.,TRBJ2-3,CASSLGDTQYF,TGCGCCAGCAGCTTAGGAGATACGCAGTATTTT
.,TRBV28,12,.,TRBJ2-7,CASSPGSYEQYF,TGTGCCAGCAGTCCAGGGTCTTACGAGCAGTACTTC
.,TRBV7-9,14,.,TRBJ1-1,CASSLAPGVGQAFF,TGTGCCAGCAGCTTAGCGCCGGGGGTGGGTCAAGCTTTCTTT
.,TRBV23-1,12,few,TRBJ2-7,CARWDIPYEQYF,TGCGCCAGGTGGGACATTCCCTACGAGCAGTACTTC
.,TRBV19,13,.,TRBJ1-1,CASKANVNTEAFF,TGTGCCAGTAAGGCCAACGTGAACACTGAAGCTTTCTTT
TRBD2,TRBV5-1,15,.,TRBJ2-1,CASSVAGVAYNEQFF,TGCGCCAGCAGCGTAGCGGGAGTGGCGTACAATGAGCAGTTCTTC
.,TRBV27,16,.,TRBJ2-2,CASSLSVQANTGELFF,TGTGCCAGCAGTTTATCGGTACAGGCGAACACCGGGGAGCTGTTTTTT
TRBD1,TRBV7-3,13,medium-sized,TRBJ1-2,CASSPTGIYGYTF,TGTGCCAGCAGCCCGACAGGGATCTATGGCTACACCTTC
.,TRBV14,15,.,TRBJ2-7,CASSQGWGAQYEQYF,TGTGCCAGCAGCCAAGGATGGGGGGCCCAATACGAGCAGTACTTC
.,TRBV5-6,13,.,TRBJ2-7,CASSFSTSLEQYF,TGTGCCAGCAGCTTTTCTACGTCTCTAGAGCAGTACTTC